This T cell receptor (beta chain) is from a study of shared clonotypes between healthy human individuals. CDR1 and CDR2 (germline): ENHRY, SYGVKD. This CDR3 is built from 13 residues. Trimming left V 6 bases short and J 4 bases short, with 12 bases between. The study's findings and limits: Exclusively blood specimens were collected; tissue repertoires likely differ.

Source study methods: ImmunoSEQ only sent back junction sequences with no quality scores, so filtering was done differently. Method: immunoSEQ multiplex PCR; TCRdb's copy keeps in-frame clones and lacks some. V, J and clone size are taken as reported in that table, and D and trimming were inferred from the DNA itself. The sample contains 2 million to 2.5 million clones, 85% to 95% of which appear only once. As regards this clone: Its antigen is as yet unknown.

The sequence was obtained from a man between 18 and 29 years old in good health. V is TRBV10-3 and J is TRBJ1-1; D gene unclear. What was sequenced was naive CD4+ T cells sorted from blood. As to subset: CD45RA+ positively selected. The CDR3: CAISDTEFTEAFF. The CDR3, as DNA: TGTGCCATCAGCGACACTGAGTTCACTGAAGCTTTCTTT.